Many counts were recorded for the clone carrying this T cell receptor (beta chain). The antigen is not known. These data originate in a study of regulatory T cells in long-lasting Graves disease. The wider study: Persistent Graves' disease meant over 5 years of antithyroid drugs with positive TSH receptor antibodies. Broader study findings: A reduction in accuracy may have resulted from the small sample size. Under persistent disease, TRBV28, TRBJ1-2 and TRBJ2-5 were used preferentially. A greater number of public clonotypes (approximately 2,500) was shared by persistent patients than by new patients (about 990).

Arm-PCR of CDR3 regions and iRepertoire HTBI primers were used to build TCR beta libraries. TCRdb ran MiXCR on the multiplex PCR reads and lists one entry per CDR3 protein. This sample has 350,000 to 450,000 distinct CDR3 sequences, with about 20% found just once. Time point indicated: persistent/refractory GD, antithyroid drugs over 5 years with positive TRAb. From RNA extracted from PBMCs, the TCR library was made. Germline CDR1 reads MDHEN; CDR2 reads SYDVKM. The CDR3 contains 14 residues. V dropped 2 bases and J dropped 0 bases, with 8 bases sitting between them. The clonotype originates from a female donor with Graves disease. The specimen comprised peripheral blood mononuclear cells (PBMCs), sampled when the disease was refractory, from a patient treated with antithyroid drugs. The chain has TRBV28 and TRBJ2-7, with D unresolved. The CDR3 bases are TGTGCCAGCAGTTTACGCCCGAGCTCCTACGAGCAGTACTTC. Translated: CASSLRPSSYEQYF.